This passage covers 17 T cell receptor beta chains from one sample sequenced in a study of blood T cell repertoires in COVID-19. Assay: immunoSEQ multiplex PCR; the TCRdb copy retains only in-frame clones and omits some. The table shows approximately 240,000 clones, with roughly four fifths occurring only once. Material: peripheral blood. Receptors were obtained from a woman aged 30 to 39 who had recovered from COVID-19.

This clone showed up just once. This chain connects TRBV3-1 (or the pseudogene TRBV3-2) to TRBJ2-1; 10 bases match TRBD2. Germline values: CDR1 LGHDT, CDR2 YNNKEL (reference sequence). The CDR3 extends over 15 amino acids. With 1 base clipped from V and 6 bases from J, the junction kept 3 bases outside the gene matches. CDR3 residues: CASSQAIAGGNEQFF. The CDR3 nucleotides read TGTGCCAGCAGCCAAGCGATAGCGGGAGGCAATGAGCAGTTCTTC.

The V gene is TRBV5-4, the J gene TRBJ2-4; perhaps TRBD2 as D (5 bases). Deletions cut 4 bases from V and 0 bases from J, with 11 bases between. Germline V gives CDR1 SGHNT, CDR2 YYREEE (reference sequence). The CDR3 sequence is 15 residues long. This chain's CDR3 is CASSPDSRAKNIQYF. Here the CDR3 DNA reads TGTGCCAGCAGCCCGGACTCTAGAGCCAAAAACATTCAGTACTTC.

CDR3 amino acids: CASKSVDTEAFF. In DNA, the CDR3 is TGTGCCAGTAAATCGGTGGACACTGAAGCTTTCTTT. This rearrangement joins TRBV19 to TRBJ1-1, with D hard to call. Trimming stripped 7 bases from V and 3 bases from J, with 9 bases between. Germline lookup yields CDR1 LNHDA and CDR2 SQIVND (reference sequence). The CDR3 has 12 amino acids.

This clone appeared a single time. V is TRBV7-2 and J is TRBJ2-7; D might be TRBD1 (6 bases). Trimming left V 5 bases short and J 4 bases short, with 12 bases between. CDR1 and CDR2 (germline): SGHTA, FQGNSA. This CDR3 region has 13 residues. The CDR3 DNA reads as TGTGCCAGCAGCACGACAGGACCATACGAGCAGTACTTC. Translating gives CASSTTGPYEQYF.

The chain is built from TRBV30 and TRBJ2-2, with 7 bases fitting TRBD1. CDR1 and CDR2 from the germline V gene are GTSNPN and SVGIG (reference sequence). The CDR3 sequence is 12 residues long. CDR3 DNA sequence: TGTGCTAGGGGGCGAGAGGCCGGGGAGCTGTTTTTT. It is translated as CARGREAGELFF.

The chain joins TRBV2 to TRBJ2-7; 7 nucleotides agree with TRBD1. From germline, CDR1 is SNHLY and CDR2 FYNNEI. The ends lost 4 bases at V and 0 bases at J; junction bases unmatched: 6. The CDR3 loop spans 15 amino acids. This chain's CDR3 is CASSAADRDSYEQYF. The CDR3 bases are TGTGCCAGCAGTGCTGCCGACAGGGACTCCTACGAGCAGTACTTC.

This sequence joins TRBV10-3 and TRBJ1-2, with TRBD1 matching 10 bases. The CDR3 has 12 residues. Germline V gene lookup returns CDR1 ENHRY and CDR2 SYGVKD. V dropped 9 bases and J dropped 7; count of bases not matched to a gene: 5. CDR3 region: CAISGQGGGYTF. As DNA, the CDR3 is TGTGCCATTTCCGGACAGGGGGGTGGCTACACCTTC.

CDR3 loop: CASRSARGATGANVLTF. The CDR3 coding sequence is TGTGCCAGCAGGTCGGCCAGGGGAGCTACTGGGGCCAACGTCCTGACTTTC. The chain links TRBV9 to TRBJ2-6; D perhaps matches TRBD1 (6 bases). This CDR3 has 17 amino acids. V was cut by 5 bases and J by 2 bases, with 17 bases left in between. Germline CDR1 SGDLS, CDR2 YYNGEE.

The table lists this clone with a count of one. CDR3 DNA sequence: TGTGCCAGCACCTCGGACAGGGCAAATACGCAGTATTTT. This gives the protein CASTSDRANTQYF. V gene TRBV28 combines with J gene TRBJ2-3, with 8 bases that match TRBD1. With V trimmed by 7 bases and J by 7 bases, 7 bases remained unmatched. The V gene's germline CDR1 is MDHEN and CDR2 SYDVKM. The CDR3 loop spans 13 amino acids.

The rearrangement links TRBV6-5 to TRBJ1-2, with 7 positions matching TRBD1. CDR3 length: 13 amino acids. Germline-derived CDR1 and CDR2 are MNHEY and SVGAGI. Trimming at V came to 5 bases and at J to 8 bases, leaving 8 bases not matched to a gene. The CDR3 DNA reads as TGTGCCAGCAGTCTCGAGACAGGGCAAGGCTACACCTTC. Encoded protein: CASSLETGQGYTF.

The chain uses TRBV7-2 and TRBJ1-5; TRBD1 is a possible D gene (5 bases). Germline CDR1 SGHTA, CDR2 FQGNSA. The CDR3 covers 14 residues. V dropped 2 bases and J dropped 0 bases, with 5 bases sitting between them. CDR3 nucleotides: TGTGCCAGCAGCTTACAGGGTAGCAATCAGCCCCAGCATTTT. It encodes CASSLQGSNQPQHF.

For the CDR3, the DNA is TGTGCCAGCAGCCAAGATGCCCAGGATGAAAAACTGTTTTTT. Protein: CASSQDAQDEKLFF. V usage is TRBV4-2 and J usage is TRBJ1-4; D is unclear. V gave up 0 bases and J gave up 6 bases, with 8 bases separating them. Germline CDR1 is LGHNA and CDR2 is YNFKEQ. This CDR3 contains 14 residues.

This clone has just one count. The chain links TRBV9 to TRBJ1-2, with D perhaps TRBD1 (6 bases). The CDR3 sequence is 13 residues long. The V gene's germline CDR1 is SGDLS and CDR2 YYNGEE. Trimming removed 2 bases from V and 7 bases from J, with 12 bases in between. This chain's CDR3 is CASSVLQGGGYTF. DNA for the CDR3: TGTGCCAGCAGCGTGTTACAGGGCGGTGGCTACACCTTC.

V gene TRBV30 combines with J gene TRBJ2-1, with 9 bases identical to TRBD1. Germline V gene data show CDR1 as GTSNPN and CDR2 as SVGIG (reference sequence). V dropped 5 bases and J dropped 4; count of bases not matched to a gene: 6. The CDR3 runs to 14 residues. CDR3 loop: CAWGTGGLYNEQFF. CDR3 bases: TGTGCCTGGGGTACAGGGGGCTTATACAATGAGCAGTTCTTC.

This rearrangement joins TRBV5-4 to TRBJ2-1, with 8 bases matching TRBD2. CDR1 is SGHNT and CDR2 is YYREEE in the germline V gene (reference sequence). The CDR3 is 15 residues long. With 2 bases clipped from V and 5 bases from J, the junction kept 6 bases outside the gene matches. Here the CDR3 DNA reads TGTGCCAGCAGCTTAGCGGGAGCCGGTAACAATGAGCAGTTCTTC. Its translation: CASSLAGAGNNEQFF.

The chain joins TRBV7-9 to TRBJ2-1, with D possibly being TRBD1 (5 bases). The length of the CDR3 is 17 residues. Germline V gives CDR1 SEHNR, CDR2 FQNEAQ (reference sequence). Trimming pared 4 bases from V and 0 bases from J, leaving 16 bases between. In nucleotides, the CDR3 is TGTGCCAGCAGCTCCTCCTCGGACACCGACTCCTACAATGAGCAGTTCTTC. It is translated as CASSSSSDTDSYNEQFF.

The V and J genes are TRBV27 and TRBJ1-5, with a tentative D call TRBD1 (6 bases). Trimming left V 6 bases short and J 5 bases short, with 14 bases between. The CDR3 contains 14 residues. Germline V gives CDR1 MNHEY, CDR2 SMNVEV (reference sequence). The CDR3 sequence is CASSPIGGDQPQHF. In DNA, the CDR3 is TGTGCCAGCAGCCCGATAGGGGGTGATCAGCCCCAGCATTTT.